The 18 T cell receptor beta chains listed next were all sequenced from one sample in a study of blood T cell repertoires in COVID-19. Some clones are missing from TCRdb's copy, which holds only in-frame ones; the method was immunoSEQ multiplex PCR. This table holds 70,000 to 75,000 clones, 88% found once. The sequenced material came from peripheral blood. The receptors here all came from a human donor in a cohort sampled during active COVID-19.

V gene TRBV25-1 combines with J gene TRBJ2-7; maybe TRBD2 (5 bases). Trimming cost V 7 bases and J 3 bases, with 16 bases left between them. CDR3 length: 14 amino acids. The germline V gene encodes CDR1 MGHDK and CDR2 SYGVNS. The CDR3 region has the DNA TGTGCCAGCACCAGCGGACCCCCCGACTACGAGCAGTACTTC. Residues: CASTSGPPDYEQYF.

This chain joins TRBV27 and TRBJ1-1, with a tentative D call TRBD1 (6 bases). Germline-derived CDR1 and CDR2 are MNHEY and SMNVEV (reference sequence). CDR3 length: 15 amino acids. V shed 5 bases and J shed 6 bases, with 19 bases lying between them. The CDR3 region is CASSGGHRDWPEAFF. The CDR3 nucleotides are TGTGCCAGCAGTGGGGGACACAGGGATTGGCCTGAAGCTTTCTTT.

This CDR3 reads CARMGQGGTGELFF. The CDR3 DNA sequence: TGTGCCCGTATGGGACAGGGAGGCACCGGGGAGCTGTTTTTT. The chain carries TRBV30 and TRBJ2-2, with 9 bases aligning to TRBD1. CDR1 and CDR2 from the germline V gene are GTSNPN and SVGIG (reference sequence). V lost 8 bases, J lost 4 bases, and 8 bases stayed unmatched. There are 14 residues in the CDR3.

Comments on this clone: Other DNA sequences in this sample translate to the same CDR3. V is TRBV12-5 and J is TRBJ2-7; D is ambiguous. The CDR3 totals 13 residues. CDR1 LGHNT and CDR2 FRNRAP come from the germline V gene. The V gene lost 6 bases and the J gene lost 0 bases, with 9 bases spanning the gap. The CDR3 sequence: CASGLGLSYEQYF. In DNA, the CDR3 is TGTGCTAGTGGCCTGGGCCTCTCCTACGAGCAGTACTTC. The full variable domain, its missing parts supplied by reference TRBV12-5 and TRBJ2-7, is DARVTQTPRHKVTEMGQEVTMRCQPILGHNTVFWYRQTMMQGLELLAYFRNRAPLDDSGMPKDRFSAEMPDATLATLKIQPSEPRDSAVYFCASGLGLSYEQYFGPGTRLTVT.

A single count supports this clone. This chain joins TRBV18 and TRBJ1-2; the D gene is possibly TRBD1 (6 bases). This CDR3 spans 13 amino acids. The V gene lost 5 bases and the J gene lost 6 bases, with 13 bases spanning the gap. The germline V gene encodes CDR1 KGHSH and CDR2 LQKENI. CDR3 residues: CASSSKQGNGYTF. The CDR3 region has the DNA TGTGCCAGCTCATCTAAACAGGGTAATGGCTACACCTTC.

This chain connects TRBV7-2 to TRBJ1-5; TRBD1 is a possible D gene (5 bases). Trimming stripped 1 base from V and 7 bases from J, with 14 bases between. The CDR3 loop spans 15 amino acids. Germline loops: CDR1 SGHTA, CDR2 FQGNSA. The CDR3 here is CASSLVSGGGQPQHF. The CDR3 coding sequence is TGTGCCAGCAGCTTAGTAAGCGGGGGAGGGCAGCCCCAGCATTTT. Using reference TRBV7-2 and TRBJ1-5 for the parts outside the CDR3, the full variable domain is GAGVSQSPSNKVTEKGKDVELRCDPISGHTALYWYRQSLGQGLEFLIYFQGNSAPDKSGLPSDRFSAERTGGSVSTLTIQRTQQEDSAVYLCASSLVSGGGQPQHFGDGTRLSIL.

In this sample, this clone turned up once. The rearrangement links TRBV7-9 to TRBJ2-2; TRBD2 agrees at 8 bases. CDR1 is SEHNR and CDR2 is FQNEAQ in the germline V gene (reference sequence). J gave up 3 bases and V 11 bases, and 8 bases lay outside the gene matches. The CDR3 sequence is 14 residues long. The CDR3 DNA reads as TGTGCCTCATCGGGAGGGGATGACACCGGGGAGCTGTTTTTT. It translates to CASSGGDDTGELFF.

This clone was counted a single time. The chain uses TRBV5-1 and TRBJ2-3; possibly TRBD2 for D (6 bases). CDR1 and CDR2 (germline): SGHRS, YFSETQ. The V end was cut by 3 bases, the J end by 3 bases, with 14 bases between. This CDR3 region has 15 residues. CDR3 bases: TGCGCCAGCAGCTGGATGACACGGGGGACAGATACGCAGTATTTT. It codes for CASSWMTRGTDTQYF. The full variable domain, in which reference TRBV5-1 and TRBJ2-3 provide the parts outside the CDR3, is KAGVTQTPRYLIKTRGQQVTLSCSPISGHRSVSWYQQTPGQGLQFLFEYFSETQRNKGNFPGRFSGRQFSNSRSEMNVSTLELGDSALYLCASSWMTRGTDTQYFGPGTRLTVL.

The CDR3 DNA reads as TGTGCCAGCAGCCCCCTGACCCAGGCTTCCTACAATGAGCAGTTCTTC. Protein: CASSPLTQASYNEQFF. The chain has TRBV11-1 and TRBJ2-1; D gene unclear. Trimming took 5 bases from V and 1 from J, leaving 15 bases between them. Germline V lookup: CDR1 SGHAT, CDR2 FQDESV (reference sequence). The CDR3 is 16 amino acids.

This chain connects TRBV6-6 to TRBJ1-4, with D tentatively TRBD1 (6 bases). The germline gives CDR1 MNHNY, CDR2 SVGAGI (reference sequence). The CDR3 is 15 residues long. Trimming cost V 7 bases and J 6 bases, with 18 bases left between them. The CDR3 reads CASIQTTGGHEKLFF. CDR3 in DNA: TGTGCCAGCATCCAAACAACGGGGGGGCATGAAAAACTGTTTTTT.

V usage is TRBV9 and J usage is TRBJ2-7; 7 nucleotides match TRBD1. From germline, CDR1 is SGDLS and CDR2 YYNGEE. The CDR3 loop spans 17 amino acids. Trimming at V came to 3 bases and at J to 3 bases, leaving 15 bases not matched to a gene. In DNA form, the CDR3 reads TGTGCCAGCAGCGGTGGACAGGAACTAACTTCCGTCTACGAGCAGTACTTC. It specifies CASSGGQELTSVYEQYF.

The chain recombines TRBV18 with TRBJ2-5; 9 nucleotides align to TRBD2. There are 13 residues in the CDR3. CDR1 is KGHSH, CDR2 LQKENI, per germline. V was clipped by 6 bases and J by 4 bases; unmatched bases: 3. This CDR3 is CASSASGIETQYF. The CDR3 bases are TGTGCCAGCTCTGCTAGCGGGATAGAGACCCAGTACTTC.

V is TRBV2 and J is TRBJ1-4; 7 positions match TRBD1. Looked up from germline, CDR1 is SNHLY and CDR2 is FYNNEI. CDR3 length: 16 amino acids. The V and J ends lost 8 bases and 3 bases, in that order; junction bases with no gene match: 12. For the CDR3, the DNA is TGTGCCAGCCAACCGAGAGGGACAGTGTCTAATGAAAAACTGTTTTTT. As protein: CASQPRGTVSNEKLFF.

The rearrangement joins TRBV5-1 to TRBJ2-2; D perhaps matches TRBD2 (5 bases). Germline loops: CDR1 SGHRS, CDR2 YFSETQ. V dropped 4 bases and J dropped 6 bases, with 10 bases sitting between them. The CDR3 consists of 13 residues. The CDR3: CASSLNGAGELFF. As DNA, the CDR3 is TGCGCCAGCAGCCTAAACGGGGCCGGGGAGCTGTTTTTT.

This clone was detected a few times. The chain uses TRBV6-5 and TRBJ1-1; 7 nucleotides line up with TRBD1. The CDR3 runs to 15 residues. Germline values: CDR1 MNHEY, CDR2 SVGAGI. Germline trimming cut 5 bases from V and 0 bases from J; bases unmatched to any gene: 6. The CDR3 coding sequence is TGTGCCAGCAGTACCAAGGGACAGCTGAACACTGAAGCTTTCTTT. This encodes CASSTKGQLNTEAFF.

This clone was detected once. The chain recombines TRBV6-1 with TRBJ2-5; TRBD2 agrees at 8 bases. With V trimmed by 2 bases and J by 5 bases, 7 bases remained unmatched. Germline CDR1 reads MNHNS; CDR2 reads SASEGT. The CDR3 has 15 amino acids. The chain's CDR3 is CASSETGGAGETQYF. The DNA for the CDR3 is TGTGCCAGCAGTGAAACGGGGGGGGCCGGGGAGACCCAGTACTTC.

This chain links TRBV7-9 with TRBJ2-5, with D uncertain. There are 14 residues in the CDR3. Germline CDR1 SEHNR, CDR2 FQNEAQ (reference sequence). Trimming cost V 2 bases and J 6 bases, with 13 bases left between them. The CDR3 nucleotides are TGTGCCAGCAGCTTAAGTACAGACGCAAAGACCCAGTACTTC. Encoded protein: CASSLSTDAKTQYF.

This clone appeared once. This sequence joins TRBV11-3 and TRBJ1-1, with D perhaps matching TRBD1 (6 bases). Trimming left V 5 bases short and J 1 base short, with 11 bases between. The CDR3 totals 14 residues. Germline V lookup: CDR1 SGHNT, CDR2 YENEEA. CDR3 sequence: CASSQGQQNTEAFF. The CDR3 DNA is TGTGCCAGCAGCCAGGGGCAGCAGAACACTGAAGCTTTCTTT.